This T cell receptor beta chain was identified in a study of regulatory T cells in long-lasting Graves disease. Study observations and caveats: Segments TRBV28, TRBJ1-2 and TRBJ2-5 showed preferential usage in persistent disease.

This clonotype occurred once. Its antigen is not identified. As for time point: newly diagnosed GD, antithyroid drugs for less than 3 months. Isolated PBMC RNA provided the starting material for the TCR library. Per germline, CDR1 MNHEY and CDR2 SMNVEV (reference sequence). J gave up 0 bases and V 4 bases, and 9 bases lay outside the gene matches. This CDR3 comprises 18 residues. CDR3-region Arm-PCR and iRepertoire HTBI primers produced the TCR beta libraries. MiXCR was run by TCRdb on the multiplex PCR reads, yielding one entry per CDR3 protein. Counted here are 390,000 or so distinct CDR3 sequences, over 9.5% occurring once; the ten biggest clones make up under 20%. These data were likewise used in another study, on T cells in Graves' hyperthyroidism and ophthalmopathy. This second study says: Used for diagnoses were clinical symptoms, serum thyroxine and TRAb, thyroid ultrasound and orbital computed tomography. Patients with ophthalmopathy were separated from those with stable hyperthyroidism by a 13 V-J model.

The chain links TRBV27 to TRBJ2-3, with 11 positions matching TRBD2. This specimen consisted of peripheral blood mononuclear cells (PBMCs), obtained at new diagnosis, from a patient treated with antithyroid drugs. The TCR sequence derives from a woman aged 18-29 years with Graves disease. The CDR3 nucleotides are TGTGCCAGCAGTTCTAGACTAGCGGGGATCTCTAGCACAGATACGCAGTATTTT. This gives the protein CASSSRLAGISSTDTQYF.